The 13 T cell receptor beta chains below come from one sample, sequenced in a study of CD4 T cells in relation to SARS-CoV-2 and coronaviruses. Only in-frame clones appear in the TCRdb table, and some are missing; sequencing was by immunoSEQ multiplex PCR. This table has about 59,000 clones, 70% to 90% appearing once. CD4+ T cells from unexposed donors were obtained before the COVID-19 pandemic (2011-2018). Source material: memory CD4+ T cells from PBMCs. These receptors all come from a human donor in good health.

The V call is TRBV12-3 or TRBV12-4, the J call TRBJ1-1, with D perhaps TRBD1 (5 bases). V lost 1 base and J lost 4, with 7 bases in between. The CDR3 has 13 amino acids. The CDR3 sequence is CASSLDRLTEAFF. Here the CDR3 DNA reads TGTGCCAGCAGTTTAGACAGGCTCACTGAAGCTTTCTTT.

About this clone itself: Other DNA sequences from this sample encode an identical CDR3 as well. The chain links TRBV5-1 to TRBJ1-5; D is unclear. Trimming shortened V by 3 bases and J by 4 bases, and 8 bases separated the two germline ends. Germline assignment: CDR1 SGHRS and CDR2 YFSETQ. This CDR3 contains 13 residues. This chain's CDR3 is CASSSGPNQPQHF. In DNA, the CDR3 is TGCGCCAGCAGCTCGGGTCCTAATCAGCCCCAGCATTTT.

The chain combines TRBV27 with TRBJ1-6; D is unresolved. Germline assignment: CDR1 MNHEY and CDR2 SMNVEV (reference sequence). The length of the CDR3 is 15 residues. V lost 7 bases to trimming and J lost 2 bases, with 12 bases between them. The CDR3: CASTRSGTYNSPLHF. Here the CDR3 DNA reads TGTGCCAGCACCCGTTCGGGTACCTATAATTCACCCCTCCACTTT.

The rearrangement uses TRBV9 and TRBJ2-1, with 10 positions matching TRBD2. The V and J ends lost 8 bases and 5 bases, in that order; junction bases with no gene match: 13. CDR1 and CDR2 from the germline V gene are SGDLS and YYNGEE. This CDR3 region has 16 residues. CDR3 nucleotides: TGTGCCAGTACTAGAACCGGGACTAGCGCAAACAATGAGCAGTTCTTC. Protein sequence: CASTRTGTSANNEQFF. The complete variable domain, with remaining parts taken from reference TRBV9 and TRBJ2-1, reads DSGVTQTPKHLITATGQRVTLRCSPRSGDLSVYWYQQSLDQGLQFLIQYYNGEERAKGNILERFSAQQFPDLHSELNLSSLELGDSALYFCASTRTGTSANNEQFFGPGTRLTVL.

This rearrangement joins TRBV5-6 to TRBJ1-5, with 8 nucleotides matching TRBD1. The CDR3 extends over 16 amino acids. CDR1 and CDR2 from the germline V gene are SGHDT and YYEEEE. V dropped 1 base and J dropped 3; count of bases not matched to a gene: 6. In DNA form, the CDR3 reads TGTGCCAGCAGCTTGAGGACAGGGCCAAACAATCAGCCCCAGCATTTT. It yields the protein CASSLRTGPNNQPQHF.

This clone was recorded only once. The V and J genes are TRBV6-5 and TRBJ2-7; perhaps D is TRBD1 or TRBD2 (5 bases each). The CDR3 has 14 amino acids. V was trimmed by 8 bases and J by 6 bases, leaving 20 bases between them. Germline assignment: CDR1 MNHEY and CDR2 SVGAGI. The CDR3 spells CASQFTMGVSEQYF. CDR3 nucleotide sequence: TGTGCCAGCCAATTCACGATGGGGGTCAGCGAGCAGTACTTC.

The chain employs TRBV28 and TRBJ1-5, with D uncertain. Between the trimmed V and J ends, which lost 2 bases and 6 bases, there was a span of 14 bases. CDR1 is MDHEN, CDR2 SYDVKM, per germline. This CDR3 is built from 15 residues. The DNA for the CDR3 is TGTGCCAGCAGTTTAGGCGGGTCAACGGGTCAGCCCCAGCATTTT. Translating gives CASSLGGSTGQPQHF.

The V and J genes are TRBV5-1 and TRBJ2-3; TRBD2 aligns across 8 bases. V was clipped by 4 bases and J by 4 bases; unmatched bases: 11. From germline, CDR1 is SGHRS and CDR2 YFSETQ. This CDR3 is built from 16 residues. CDR3 bases: TGCGCCAGCAGCACTCAAGCTGCGGGAGGCGCAGATACGCAGTATTTT. Amino acid sequence: CASSTQAAGGADTQYF.

This clone appeared a single time. V gene TRBV18 combines with J gene TRBJ2-2, with D perhaps matching TRBD2 (6 bases). The CDR3 is made up of 14 amino acids. Germline CDR1 is KGHSH and CDR2 is LQKENI. The ends were cut back, 6 bases at V and 5 bases at J, with 13 bases in the middle. The CDR3: CASSVSGGTGELFF. The CDR3 nucleotides are TGTGCCAGCTCCGTATCAGGAGGGACCGGGGAGCTGTTTTTT.

The rearrangement uses TRBV19 and TRBJ1-6; TRBD1 matches 10 bases. The CDR3 extends over 15 amino acids. With V trimmed by 7 bases and J by 8 bases, 8 bases remained unmatched. CDR1 is LNHDA and CDR2 is SQIVND in the germline V gene (reference sequence). CDR3 nucleotides: TGTGCCAGTAACCGTCCCGGGACAGGGGATTCACCCCTCCACTTT. Translated, it gives CASNRPGTGDSPLHF.

CDR3 sequence reads: CASSISQANTGELFF. In DNA, the CDR3 is TGTGCCAGTAGTATTAGCCAGGCCAACACCGGGGAGCTGTTTTTT. The chain combines TRBV19 with TRBJ2-2; D unclear. The V and J ends lost 3 bases and 2 bases respectively, with 10 bases between them. The CDR3 is made up of 15 amino acids. Germline V gene data show CDR1 as LNHDA and CDR2 as SQIVND (reference sequence). Full variable domain (outside the CDR3, taken from reference TRBV19 and TRBJ2-2): DGGITQSPKYLFRKEGQNVTLSCEQNLNHDAMYWYRQDPGQGLRLIYYSQIVNDFQKGDIAEGYSVSREKKESFPLTVTSAQKNPTAFYLCASSISQANTGELFFGEGSRLTVL.

The chain employs TRBV6-5 and TRBJ2-2; possibly TRBD2 for D (6 bases). Per germline, CDR1 MNHEY and CDR2 SVGAGI. There are 16 residues in the CDR3. Between the trimmed V and J ends, which lost 2 bases and 3 bases, there was a span of 13 bases. This CDR3 is CASSYLSGRHTGELFF. CDR3 in DNA: TGTGCCAGCAGTTACCTCAGCGGGCGGCACACCGGGGAGCTGTTTTTT.

V usage is TRBV27 and J usage is TRBJ1-2; TRBD1 is a possible D gene (6 bases). Germline V gene lookup returns CDR1 MNHEY and CDR2 SMNVEV (reference sequence). V was cut by 10 bases and J by 4 bases, with 13 bases left in between. The CDR3 contains 12 residues. The CDR3 region is CATRQAPYGYTF. CDR3 in DNA: TGTGCCACCAGACAGGCTCCCTATGGCTACACCTTC.